This T cell receptor beta chain derives from a study of human T cells and chemical hapten exposure. Overall study context: Reading of the patch tests, which applied 0.01% DPC to the upper back, occurred at 6 days.

Study-wide results and caveats: Given that the donors had alopecia, their immune response may differ from that seen in healthy people.

Specified time point: patch test 3, about 24 weeks after DPC sensitization. The treatment is: therapeutic diphenylcyclopropenone sensitization with weekly scalp DPC. In its sample, this clonotype was seen many times. Antigen specificity is unknown. V was shortened by 2 bases and J by 2 bases, with 11 bases between the two germline ends. The CDR3 is 15 residues long. CDR1 is SGHDT, CDR2 YYEEEE, per germline. It was the library that attached unique molecular identifiers to individual cDNA molecules. Per the study methods: More than 95,000 TCRs per sample was the median, with a range of about 20,000 to 750,000. Using its own MiXCR run on the RACE reads, TCRdb lists one record per CDR3 protein. The V and J calls were not made by the authors but by TCRdb's processing. The sample consists of about 90,000 distinct CDR3 sequences, approximately 10% of them appearing once.

This sequence was found in a woman in her 30s with alopecia areata. Some clones in this sample may be carry-over from other donors' samples. The sequenced sample was whole blood, obtained in connection with sensitization to the hapten diphenylcyclopropenone (DPC). The V call is TRBV5-6, the J call TRBJ1-5; D call uncertain. CDR3 coding DNA: TGTGCCAGCAGCTTTGGAGGTCCCCGCAATCAGCCCCAGCATTTT. Amino acid sequence: CASSFGGPRNQPQHF.